This TCR beta chain originates from a study of T-cell reconstitution after alpha-beta-depleted transplantation in children. CDR1 and CDR2 (germline): SEHNR, FQNEAQ (reference sequence). The junction had 13 bases not matched to a gene; V was cut back by 2 bases and J by 8 bases. The CDR3 extends over 17 amino acids. A TCRbeta library incorporating unique molecular identifiers was prepared. Each CDR3 protein gets one entry after TCRdb re-called the PCR reads with MiXCR. The sample shows about 540,000 distinct CDR3 sequences, 15% to 20% of them seen only once. This TCR was recovered from a human donor who donated a stem cell graft to a child with acute lymphoblastic leukemia. The chain is built from TRBV7-9 and TRBJ2-1; TRBD2 matches at 9 bases. The specimen was PBMCs from the stem cell graft donor, collected from the stem cell graft. CDR3 sequence (DNA): TGTGCCAGCAGCTTAACGATTCGTAGCGGGAGCGAGGATGAGCAGTTCTTC. It translates to CASSLTIRSGSEDEQFF.